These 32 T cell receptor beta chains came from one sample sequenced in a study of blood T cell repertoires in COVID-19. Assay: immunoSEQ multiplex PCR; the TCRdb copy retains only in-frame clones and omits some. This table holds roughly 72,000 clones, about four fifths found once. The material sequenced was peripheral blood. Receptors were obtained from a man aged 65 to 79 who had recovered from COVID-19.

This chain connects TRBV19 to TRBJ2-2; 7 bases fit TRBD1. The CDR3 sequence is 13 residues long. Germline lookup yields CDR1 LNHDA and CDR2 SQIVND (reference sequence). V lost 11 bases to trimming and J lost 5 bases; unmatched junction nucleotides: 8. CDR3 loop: CAGRDRLTGELFF. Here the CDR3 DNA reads TGTGCCGGACGGGACAGATTAACCGGGGAGCTGTTTTTT.

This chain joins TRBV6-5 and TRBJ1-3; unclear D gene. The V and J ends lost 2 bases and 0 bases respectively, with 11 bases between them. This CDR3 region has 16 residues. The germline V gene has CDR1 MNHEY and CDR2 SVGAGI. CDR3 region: CASSYRSEVSGNTIYF. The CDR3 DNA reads TGTGCCAGCAGTTACAGGTCAGAGGTCTCTGGAAACACCATATATTTT.

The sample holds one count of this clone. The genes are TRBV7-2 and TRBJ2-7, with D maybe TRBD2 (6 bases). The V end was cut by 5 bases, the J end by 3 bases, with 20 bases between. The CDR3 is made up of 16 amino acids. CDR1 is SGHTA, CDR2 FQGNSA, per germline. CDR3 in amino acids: CASSLGLRGLGYEQYF. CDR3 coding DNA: TGTGCCAGCAGCCTGGGACTCCGAGGTTTAGGCTACGAGCAGTACTTC.

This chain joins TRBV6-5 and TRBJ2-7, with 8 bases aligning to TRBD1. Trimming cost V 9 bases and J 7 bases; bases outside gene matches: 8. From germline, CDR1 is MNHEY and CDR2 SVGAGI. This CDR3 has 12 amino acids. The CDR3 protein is CASMTGDGEQYF. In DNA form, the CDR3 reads TGTGCCAGTATGACAGGGGATGGTGAGCAGTACTTC.

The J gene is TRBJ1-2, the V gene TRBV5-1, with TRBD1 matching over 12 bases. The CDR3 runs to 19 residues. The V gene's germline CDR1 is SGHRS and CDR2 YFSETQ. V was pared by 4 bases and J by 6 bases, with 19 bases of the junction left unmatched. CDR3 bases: TGCGCCAGCAGCCTATCTACATTAGAACCGGGACAGGGGGCGAATGGCTACACCTTC. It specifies CASSLSTLEPGQGANGYTF.

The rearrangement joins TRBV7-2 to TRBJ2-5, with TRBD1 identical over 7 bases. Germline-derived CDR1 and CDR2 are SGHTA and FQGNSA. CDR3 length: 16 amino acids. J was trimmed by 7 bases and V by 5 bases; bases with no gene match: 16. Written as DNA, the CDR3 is TGTGCCAGCAGCACACCGTTAGGGGGCGCCAAACGGACCCAGTACTTC. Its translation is CASSTPLGGAKRTQYF.

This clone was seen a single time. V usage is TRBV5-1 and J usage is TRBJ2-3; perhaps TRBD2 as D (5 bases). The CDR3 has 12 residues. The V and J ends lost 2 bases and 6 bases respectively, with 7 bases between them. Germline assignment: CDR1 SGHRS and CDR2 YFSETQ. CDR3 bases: TGCGCCAGCAGCTTCAAGCGGGATACGCAGTATTTT. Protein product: CASSFKRDTQYF.

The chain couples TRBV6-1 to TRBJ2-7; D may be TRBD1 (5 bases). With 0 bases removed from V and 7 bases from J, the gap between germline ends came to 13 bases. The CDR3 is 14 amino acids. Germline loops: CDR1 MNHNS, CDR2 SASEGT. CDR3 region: CASSEASRVEEQYF. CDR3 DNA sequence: TGTGCCAGCAGTGAAGCATCCAGGGTAGAGGAGCAGTACTTC.

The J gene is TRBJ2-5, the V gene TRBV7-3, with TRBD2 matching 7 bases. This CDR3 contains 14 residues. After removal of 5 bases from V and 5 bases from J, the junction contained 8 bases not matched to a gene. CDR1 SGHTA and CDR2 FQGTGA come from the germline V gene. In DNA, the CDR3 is TGTGCCAGCAGCCCGACCAGCGGGGTGGAGACCCAGTACTTC. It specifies CASSPTSGVETQYF.

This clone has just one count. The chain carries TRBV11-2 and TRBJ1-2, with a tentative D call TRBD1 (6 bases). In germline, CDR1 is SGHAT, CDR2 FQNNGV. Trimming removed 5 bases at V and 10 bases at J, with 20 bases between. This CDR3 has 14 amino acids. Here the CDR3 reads CASSLQGPGFAYTF. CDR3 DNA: TGTGCCAGCAGCCTACAGGGCCCCGGTTTCGCCTACACCTTC.

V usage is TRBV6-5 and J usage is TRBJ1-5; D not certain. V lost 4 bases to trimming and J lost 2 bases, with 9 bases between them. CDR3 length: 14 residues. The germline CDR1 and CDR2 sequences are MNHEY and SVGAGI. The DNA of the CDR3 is TGTGCCAGCAGTTGGGAGTTGGGCAATCAGCCCCAGCATTTT. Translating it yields CASSWELGNQPQHF.

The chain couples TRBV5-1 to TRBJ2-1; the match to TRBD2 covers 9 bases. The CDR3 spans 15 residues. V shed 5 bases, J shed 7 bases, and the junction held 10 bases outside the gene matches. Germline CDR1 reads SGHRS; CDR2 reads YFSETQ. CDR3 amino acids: CASRFSVSGGNEQFF. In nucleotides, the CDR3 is TGCGCCAGCAGATTCTCCGTTAGCGGGGGAAATGAGCAGTTCTTC.

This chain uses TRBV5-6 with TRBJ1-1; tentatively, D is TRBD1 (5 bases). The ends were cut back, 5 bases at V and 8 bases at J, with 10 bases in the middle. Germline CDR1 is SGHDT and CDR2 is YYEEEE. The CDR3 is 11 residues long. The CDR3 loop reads CASSNRIEAFF. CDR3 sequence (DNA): TGTGCCAGCAGTAACAGGATAGAAGCTTTCTTT.

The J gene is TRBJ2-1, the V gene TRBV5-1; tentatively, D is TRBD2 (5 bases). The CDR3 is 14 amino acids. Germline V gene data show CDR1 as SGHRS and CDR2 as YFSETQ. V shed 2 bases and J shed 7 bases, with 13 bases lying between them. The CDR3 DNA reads TGCGCCAGCAGCTTTGAGGGATATCATAATGAGCAGTTCTTC. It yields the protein CASSFEGYHNEQFF.

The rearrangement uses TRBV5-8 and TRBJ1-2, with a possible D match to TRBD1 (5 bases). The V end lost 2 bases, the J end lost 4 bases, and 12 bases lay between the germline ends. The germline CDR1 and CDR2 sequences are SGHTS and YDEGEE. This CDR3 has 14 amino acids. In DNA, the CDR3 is TGTGCCAGCAGCTTCGATCCAGGGTTCTATGGCTACACCTTC. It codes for CASSFDPGFYGYTF. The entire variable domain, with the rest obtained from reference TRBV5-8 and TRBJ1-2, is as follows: EAGVTQSPTHLIKTRGQQATLRCSPISGHTSVYWYQQALGLGLQFLLWYDEGEERNRGNFPPRFSGRQFPNYSSELNVNALELEDSALYLCASSFDPGFYGYTFGSGTRLTVV.

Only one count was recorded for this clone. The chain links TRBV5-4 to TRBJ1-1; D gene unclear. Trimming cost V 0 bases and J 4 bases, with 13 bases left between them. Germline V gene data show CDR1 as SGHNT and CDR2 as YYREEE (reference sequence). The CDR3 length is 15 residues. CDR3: CASSLELSRVTEAFF. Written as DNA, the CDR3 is TGTGCCAGCAGCTTGGAACTTTCGAGGGTCACTGAAGCTTTCTTT. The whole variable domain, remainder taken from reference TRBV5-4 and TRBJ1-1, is ETGVTQSPTHLIKTRGQQVTLRCSSQSGHNTVSWYQQALGQGPQFIFQYYREEENGRGNFPPRFSGLQFPNYSSELNVNALELDDSALYLCASSLELSRVTEAFFGQGTRLTVV.

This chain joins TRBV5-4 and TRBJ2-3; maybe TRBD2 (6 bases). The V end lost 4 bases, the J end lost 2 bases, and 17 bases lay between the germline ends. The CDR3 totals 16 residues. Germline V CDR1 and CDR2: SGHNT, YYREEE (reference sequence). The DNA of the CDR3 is TGTGCCAGCAGCGCCCCCGGAGGGCAGTACACAGATACGCAGTATTTT. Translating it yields CASSAPGGQYTDTQYF.

The CDR3 sequence is CASSPRRGTGQPNEKLFF. CDR3 in DNA: TGTGCCAGTAGCCCACGCCGTGGGACAGGTCAGCCTAATGAAAAACTGTTTTTT. The rearrangement joins TRBV19 to TRBJ1-4; 8 bases match TRBD1. The CDR3 runs 18 residues. V shed 6 bases and J 3 bases; nucleotides not matched to a gene: 15. CDR1 is LNHDA and CDR2 is SQIVND in the germline V gene (reference sequence).

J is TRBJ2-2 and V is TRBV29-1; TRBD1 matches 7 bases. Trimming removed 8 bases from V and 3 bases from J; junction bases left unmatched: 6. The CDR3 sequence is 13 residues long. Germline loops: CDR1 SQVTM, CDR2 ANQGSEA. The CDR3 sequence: CSISQGDTGELFF. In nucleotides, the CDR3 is TGCAGCATCTCTCAGGGGGACACCGGGGAGCTGTTTTTT.

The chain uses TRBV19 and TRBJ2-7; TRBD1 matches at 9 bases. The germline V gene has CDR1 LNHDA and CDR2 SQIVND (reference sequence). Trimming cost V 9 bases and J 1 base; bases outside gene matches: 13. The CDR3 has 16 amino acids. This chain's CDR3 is CASRAAPGTGSYEQYF. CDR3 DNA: TGTGCCAGCAGAGCCGCTCCCGGGACAGGGTCCTACGAGCAGTACTTC.

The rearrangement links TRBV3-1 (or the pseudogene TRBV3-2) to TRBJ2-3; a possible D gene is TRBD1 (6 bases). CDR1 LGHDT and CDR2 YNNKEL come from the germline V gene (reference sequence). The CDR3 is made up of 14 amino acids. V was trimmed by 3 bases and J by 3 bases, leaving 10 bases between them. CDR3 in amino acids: CASSQAQGTDTQYF. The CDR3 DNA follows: TGTGCCAGCAGCCAGGCGCAGGGGACAGATACGCAGTATTTT.

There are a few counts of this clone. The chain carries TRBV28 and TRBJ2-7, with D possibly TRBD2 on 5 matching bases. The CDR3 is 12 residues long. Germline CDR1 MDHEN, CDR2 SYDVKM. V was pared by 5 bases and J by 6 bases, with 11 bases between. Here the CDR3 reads CASSGSALEQYF. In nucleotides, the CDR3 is TGTGCCAGCAGTGGGAGCGCACTCGAGCAGTACTTC.

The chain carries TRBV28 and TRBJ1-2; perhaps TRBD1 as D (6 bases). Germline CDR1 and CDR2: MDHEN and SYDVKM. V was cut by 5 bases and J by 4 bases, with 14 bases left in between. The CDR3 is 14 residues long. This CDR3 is CASSLPGVFYGYTF. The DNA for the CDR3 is TGTGCCAGCAGTCTCCCAGGGGTGTTCTATGGCTACACCTTC.

DNA for the CDR3: TGTGCCAGCAGTCCGTTTTCTAGCGGGAGAGACACCGGGGAGCTGTTTTTT. Its protein product is CASSPFSSGRDTGELFF. This chain joins TRBV27 and TRBJ2-2; 10 bases map to TRBD2. J was trimmed by 3 bases and V by 5 bases; bases with no gene match: 9. Per the germline V gene, CDR1 is MNHEY and CDR2 is SMNVEV (reference sequence). The CDR3 is made up of 17 amino acids.

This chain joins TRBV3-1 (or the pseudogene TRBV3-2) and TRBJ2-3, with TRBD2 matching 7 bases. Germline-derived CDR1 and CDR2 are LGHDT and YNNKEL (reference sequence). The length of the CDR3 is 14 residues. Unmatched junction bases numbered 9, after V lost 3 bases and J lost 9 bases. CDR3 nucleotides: TGTGCCAGCAGCCATGGCGGGAGATTTGACACGCAGTATTTT. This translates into CASSHGGRFDTQYF.

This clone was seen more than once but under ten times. The CDR3 sequence is CASRPRQGTEAFF. CDR3 bases: TGTGCCAGCAGACCAAGACAGGGTACTGAAGCTTTCTTT. This chain joins TRBV6-5 and TRBJ1-1, with 7 bases lining up with TRBD1. CDR1 and CDR2 from the germline V gene are MNHEY and SVGAGI. V was clipped by 6 bases and J by 5 bases; unmatched bases: 6. The CDR3 is 13 residues long.

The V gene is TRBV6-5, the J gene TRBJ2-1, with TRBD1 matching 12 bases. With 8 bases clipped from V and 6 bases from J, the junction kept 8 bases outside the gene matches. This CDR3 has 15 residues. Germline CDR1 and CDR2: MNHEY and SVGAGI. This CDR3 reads CASDAGQGAINEQFF. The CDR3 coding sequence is TGTGCCAGCGACGCGGGACAGGGGGCTATCAATGAGCAGTTCTTC.

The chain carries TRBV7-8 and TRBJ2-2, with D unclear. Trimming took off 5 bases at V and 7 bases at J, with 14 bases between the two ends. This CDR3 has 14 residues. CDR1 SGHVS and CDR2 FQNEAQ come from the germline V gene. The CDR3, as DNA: TGTGCCAGCAGCCGAGACACAGTGAGCGGGGAGCTGTTTTTT. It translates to CASSRDTVSGELFF.

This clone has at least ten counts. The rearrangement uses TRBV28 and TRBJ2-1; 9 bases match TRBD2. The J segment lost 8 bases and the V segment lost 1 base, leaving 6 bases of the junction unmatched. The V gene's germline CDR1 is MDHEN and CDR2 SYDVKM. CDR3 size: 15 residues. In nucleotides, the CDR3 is TGTGCCAGCAGTTTATCGCGGGAGGGCGCCGATGAGCAGTTCTTC. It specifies CASSLSREGADEQFF. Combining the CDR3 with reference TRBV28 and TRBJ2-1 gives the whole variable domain DVKVTQSSRYLVKRTGEKVFLECVQDMDHENMFWYRQDPGLGLRLIYFSYDVKMKEKGDIPEGYSVSREKKERFSLILESASTNQTSMYLCASSLSREGADEQFFGPGTRLTVL.

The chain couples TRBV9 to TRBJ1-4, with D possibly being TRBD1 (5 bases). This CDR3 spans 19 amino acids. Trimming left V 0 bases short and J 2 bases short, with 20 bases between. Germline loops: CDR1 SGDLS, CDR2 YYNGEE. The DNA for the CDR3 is TGTGCCAGCAGCGTAGCTCCAGGGCCACTATACTCCACTAATGAAAAACTGTTTTTT. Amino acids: CASSVAPGPLYSTNEKLFF.

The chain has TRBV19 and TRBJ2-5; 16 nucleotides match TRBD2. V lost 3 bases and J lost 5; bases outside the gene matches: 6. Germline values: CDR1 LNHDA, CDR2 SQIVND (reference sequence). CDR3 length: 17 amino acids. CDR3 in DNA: TGTGCCAGTAGTATCTCGGGACTAGCGGGAGGGGTCGAGACCCAGTACTTC. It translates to CASSISGLAGGVETQYF. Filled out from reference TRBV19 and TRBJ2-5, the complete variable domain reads DGGITQSPKYLFRKEGQNVTLSCEQNLNHDAMYWYRQDPGQGLRLIYYSQIVNDFQKGDIAEGYSVSREKKESFPLTVTSAQKNPTAFYLCASSISGLAGGVETQYFGPGTRLLVL.

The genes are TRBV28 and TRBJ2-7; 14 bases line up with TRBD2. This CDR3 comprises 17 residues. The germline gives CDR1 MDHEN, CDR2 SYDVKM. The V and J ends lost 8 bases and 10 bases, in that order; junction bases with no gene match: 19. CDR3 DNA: TGTGCCAGCGTTCAAACCTTGGGACTAGCGGGAGACTTGGGACAGTACTTC. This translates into CASVQTLGLAGDLGQYF.